This TCR beta chain is from a study of patients and donors after allogeneic stem cell transplantation (dated by TCRdb to the early 2020s). The method was RT-PCR. Instrument on record: NextSeq 550. TCRdb cleaned the public reads at Q25 with fastp, built clones with MiXCR and kept in-frame beta chains. Rows are combined by CDR3 protein, so each entry shows the most common genes and DNA. The sample table lists roughly 200,000 distinct CDR3 sequences, around two fifths of them with a count of one. Of the sample, around 35% falls within the top ten clones. This clonotype has only a few counts. The antigen it recognizes is unknown. Nothing much larger sits one base from this clone, and base qualities are not available. CDR1 and CDR2 are read off the germline V gene (reference sequence) as SEHNR and FQNEAQ. A distance of 11 bases separates the germline ends of V and J, which lose 3 bases and 3 bases respectively. From the cysteine through the phenylalanine, the CDR3 covers 14 amino acids. The DNA shown is the 42-base CDR3, in frame from base 1.

Material for sequencing was blood, either unsorted or a sorted T cell fraction (not recorded which). The chain is made from TRBV7-9 and TRBJ1-1, with no reliable assignment of the D segment. The clonotype comes from a human donor who was either an allogeneic HSCT recipient or a stem cell or donor lymphocyte infusion donor (not recorded which). It is not recorded whose cells these are; they may come from a transplant donor. The CDR3 reads CASSFTVNYTEAFF. The bases read TGTGCCAGCAGCTTCACTGTAAACTACACTGAAGCTTTCTTT.